This TCR beta chain is from a study of T cell responses to AZD1222 COVID-19 vaccine. As regards this clone: Its cognate antigen is unknown.

The study, taken as a whole, reports: CD4 TCRs covered the whole spike, strongest at regions 160-218 and 743-854. Spike-specific TCR breadth and depth went up after people got two AZD1222 doses. The repertoires were collected only after the peak T cell response.

CDR1 is MNHNS, CDR2 SASEGT, per germline. Between the trimmed V and J ends, which lost 0 bases and 0 bases, there was a span of 8 bases. The CDR3 sequence is 15 residues long. Assay used: immunoSEQ multiplex PCR; TCRdb lists only in-frame clones, some missing. This table holds some 91,000 clones, roughly nine tenths found once. The sample was peripheral blood, taken on day 0 of AZD1222 vaccination. The TCR sequence derives from an adult in good health. This chain connects TRBV6-1 to TRBJ1-1; D gene uncertain. CDR3 bases: TGTGCCAGCAGTGAAGCCCTTGTAGTGAACACTGAAGCTTTCTTT. Translating it yields CASSEALVVNTEAFF.